This TCR beta chain originates from a study of T cell responses to AZD1222 COVID-19 vaccine. Findings and limits, study-wide: Elevations in Spike-specific TCR breadth and depth followed administration of two AZD1222 doses. The donor cohort was predominantly white British with a female majority, and clonal diversity may have been underestimated.

Profiled with immunoSEQ multiplex PCR; TCRdb holds only in-frame clones, not every one. The sample has 110,000 to 150,000 clones, roughly 91% seen once. This CDR3 has 17 residues. The V and J ends lost 4 bases and 0 bases respectively, with 20 bases between them. Germline CDR1 and CDR2: SGHDT and YYEEEE. Comments on this clone: The antigen is unknown.

The source was peripheral blood, collected 28 days after the second AZD1222 dose. The TCR comes from an adult who received the AZD1222 COVID-19 vaccine. This sequence joins TRBV5-6 and TRBJ2-7, with D perhaps being TRBD1 or TRBD2 (6 bases each). Here the CDR3 DNA reads TGTGCCAGCAGCGGATGGGGGGTTGGACAGAGCTCCTACGAGCAGTACTTC. It yields the protein CASSGWGVGQSSYEQYF.